This T cell receptor (beta chain) was captured by sequencing in a study of cytomegalovirus exposure and HLA in healthy donors. Study-wide results and limits: CMV serostatus stood as the only immune exposure information on hand. TCR association rates varied by HLA locus in a later analysis, with DRB1 highest and HLA-C lowest.

This clone was observed a handful of times. The antigen is undetermined. Germline V gene lookup returns CDR1 MNHEY and CDR2 SVGAGI. The CDR3 extends over 15 amino acids. After removal of 11 bases from V and 4 bases from J, the junction contained 11 bases not matched to a gene. PCR involved 60 Vbeta and 13 Jbeta primers. The protocol was immunoSEQ multiplex PCR, while the TCRdb copy is restricted to in-frame clones and leaves out a portion. The table shows about 97,000 clones, with 70% to 90% occurring only once. The TCR sequence derives from a man aged 35 to 55 in good health and CMV-seronegative. The material sequenced was PBMCs. V usage is TRBV6-5 and J usage is TRBJ1-6; 7 bases map to TRBD1. The CDR3 loop is CAVRDSPFYNSPLHF. Written as DNA, the CDR3 is TGTGCCGTCCGGGACAGTCCTTTTTATAATTCACCCCTCCACTTT.